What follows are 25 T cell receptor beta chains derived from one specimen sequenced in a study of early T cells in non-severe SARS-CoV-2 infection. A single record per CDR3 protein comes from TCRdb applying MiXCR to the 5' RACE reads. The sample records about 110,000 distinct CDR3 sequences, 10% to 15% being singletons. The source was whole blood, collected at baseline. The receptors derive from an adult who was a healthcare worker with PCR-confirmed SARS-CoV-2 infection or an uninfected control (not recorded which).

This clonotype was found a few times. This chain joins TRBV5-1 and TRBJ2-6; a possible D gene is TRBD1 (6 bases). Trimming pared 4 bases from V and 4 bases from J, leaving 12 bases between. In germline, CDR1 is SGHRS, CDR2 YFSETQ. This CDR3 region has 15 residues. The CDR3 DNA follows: TGCGCCAGCAGCATGCAGGGGTCCGGGGCCAACGTCCTGACTTTC. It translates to CASSMQGSGANVLTF.

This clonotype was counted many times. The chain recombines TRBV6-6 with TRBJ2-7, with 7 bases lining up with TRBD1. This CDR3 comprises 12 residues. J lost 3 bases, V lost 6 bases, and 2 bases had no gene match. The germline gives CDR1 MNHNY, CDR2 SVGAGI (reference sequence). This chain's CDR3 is CASSRDSYEQYF. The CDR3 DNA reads TGTGCCAGCAGCCGGGACAGCTACGAGCAGTACTTC.

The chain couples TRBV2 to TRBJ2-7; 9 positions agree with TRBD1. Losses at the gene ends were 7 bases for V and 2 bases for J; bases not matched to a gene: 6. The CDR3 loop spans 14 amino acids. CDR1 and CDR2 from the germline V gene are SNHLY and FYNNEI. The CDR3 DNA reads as TGTGCCAGCAACCCGGGACAGGGCCCCTACGAGCAGTACTTC. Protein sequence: CASNPGQGPYEQYF.

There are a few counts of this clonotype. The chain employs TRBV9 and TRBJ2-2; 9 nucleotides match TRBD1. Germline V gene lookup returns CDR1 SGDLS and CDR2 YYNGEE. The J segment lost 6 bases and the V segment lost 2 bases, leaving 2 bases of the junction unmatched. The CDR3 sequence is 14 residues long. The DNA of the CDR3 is TGTGCCAGCAGCGTTACAGGGGGCTCCGGGGAGCTGTTTTTT. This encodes CASSVTGGSGELFF.

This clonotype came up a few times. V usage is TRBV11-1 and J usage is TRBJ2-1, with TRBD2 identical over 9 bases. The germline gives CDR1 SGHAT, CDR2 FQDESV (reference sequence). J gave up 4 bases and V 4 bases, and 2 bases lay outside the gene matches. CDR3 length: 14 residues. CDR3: CASSSSGEYNEQFF. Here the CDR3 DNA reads TGTGCCAGCAGCTCTAGCGGGGAGTACAATGAGCAGTTCTTC.

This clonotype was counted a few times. CDR3 sequence: CASSLPANTGETQYF. The CDR3 DNA reads as TGTGCCAGCAGTTTACCGGCCAATACCGGGGAGACCCAGTACTTC. The chain couples TRBV28 to TRBJ2-5; D is undetermined. The CDR3 covers 15 residues. Germline values: CDR1 MDHEN, CDR2 SYDVKM. V shed 2 bases and J shed 5 bases, with 15 bases lying between them.

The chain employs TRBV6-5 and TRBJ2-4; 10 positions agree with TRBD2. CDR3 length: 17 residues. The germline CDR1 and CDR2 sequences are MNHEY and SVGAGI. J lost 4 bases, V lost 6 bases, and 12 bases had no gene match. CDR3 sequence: CASSNYIAGGRKNIQYF. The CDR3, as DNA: TGTGCCAGCAGCAACTATATAGCGGGGGGCCGTAAAAACATTCAGTACTTC.

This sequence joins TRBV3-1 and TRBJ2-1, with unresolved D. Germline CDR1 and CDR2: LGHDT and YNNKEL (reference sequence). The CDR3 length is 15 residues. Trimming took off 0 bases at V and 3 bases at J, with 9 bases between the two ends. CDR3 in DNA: TGTGCCAGCAGCCAAGATATTACCAACTACAATGAGCAGTTCTTC. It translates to CASSQDITNYNEQFF.

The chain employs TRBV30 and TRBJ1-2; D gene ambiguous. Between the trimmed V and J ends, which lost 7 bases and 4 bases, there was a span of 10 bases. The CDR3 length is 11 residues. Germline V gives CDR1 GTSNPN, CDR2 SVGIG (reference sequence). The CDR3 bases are TGTGCCTCAAAACTAGGCTATGGCTACACCTTC. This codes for CASKLGYGYTF.

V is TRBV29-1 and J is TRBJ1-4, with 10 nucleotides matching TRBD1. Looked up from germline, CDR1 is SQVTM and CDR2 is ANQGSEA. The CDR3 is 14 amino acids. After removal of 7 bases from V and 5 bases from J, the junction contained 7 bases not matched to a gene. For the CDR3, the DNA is TGCAGCGCTACTGAGGGACAGGGGAATGAAAAACTGTTTTTT. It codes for CSATEGQGNEKLFF.

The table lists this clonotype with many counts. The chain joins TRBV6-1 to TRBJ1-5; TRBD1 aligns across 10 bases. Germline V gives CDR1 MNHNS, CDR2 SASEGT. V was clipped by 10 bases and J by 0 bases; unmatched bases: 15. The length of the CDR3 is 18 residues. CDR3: CATQRDRGSLYSNQPQHF. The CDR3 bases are TGTGCCACCCAGCGGGACAGGGGCTCGCTCTATAGCAATCAGCCCCAGCATTTT.

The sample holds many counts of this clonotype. CDR3 sequence reads: CASSQEHGSYEQYF. The DNA of the CDR3 is TGCGCCAGCAGCCAAGAACATGGTTCCTACGAGCAGTACTTC. The J gene is TRBJ2-7, the V gene TRBV4-1, with D unresolved. Trimming removed 0 bases at V and 1 base at J, with 7 bases between. CDR1 and CDR2 from the germline V gene are MGHRA and YSYEKL. The length of the CDR3 is 14 residues.

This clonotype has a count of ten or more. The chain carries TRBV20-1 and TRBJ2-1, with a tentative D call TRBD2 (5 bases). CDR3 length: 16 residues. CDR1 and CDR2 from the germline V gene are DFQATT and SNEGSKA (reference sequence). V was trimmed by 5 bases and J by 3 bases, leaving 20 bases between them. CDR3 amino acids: CSAPSGKAVSYNEQFF. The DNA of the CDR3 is TGCAGTGCTCCATCCGGGAAGGCGGTTAGCTACAATGAGCAGTTCTTC.

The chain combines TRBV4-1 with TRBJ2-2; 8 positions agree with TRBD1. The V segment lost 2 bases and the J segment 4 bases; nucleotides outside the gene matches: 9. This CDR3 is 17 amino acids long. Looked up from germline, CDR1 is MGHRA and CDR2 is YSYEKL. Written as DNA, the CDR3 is TGCGCCAGCAGCCAACAAACAGGGGGAGCGGGCACCGGGGAGCTGTTTTTT. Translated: CASSQQTGGAGTGELFF.

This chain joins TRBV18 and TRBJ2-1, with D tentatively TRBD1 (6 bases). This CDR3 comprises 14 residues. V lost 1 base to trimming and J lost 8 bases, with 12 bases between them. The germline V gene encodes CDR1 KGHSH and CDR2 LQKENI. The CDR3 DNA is TGTGCCAGCTCACCACATGCAGGGGTGGATGAGCAGTTCTTC. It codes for CASSPHAGVDEQFF.

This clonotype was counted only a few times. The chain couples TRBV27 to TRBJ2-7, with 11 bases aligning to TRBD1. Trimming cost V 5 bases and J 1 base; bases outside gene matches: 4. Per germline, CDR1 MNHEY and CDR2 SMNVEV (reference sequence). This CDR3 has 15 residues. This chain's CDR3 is CASSRDRGFSYEQYF. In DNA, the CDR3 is TGTGCCAGCAGTCGGGACAGGGGGTTTTCCTACGAGCAGTACTTC.

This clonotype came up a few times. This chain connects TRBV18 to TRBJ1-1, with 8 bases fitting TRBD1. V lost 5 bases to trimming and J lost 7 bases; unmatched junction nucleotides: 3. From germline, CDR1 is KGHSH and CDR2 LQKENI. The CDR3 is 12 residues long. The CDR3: CASSTDRVEAFF. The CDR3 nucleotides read TGTGCCAGCTCAACGGACAGGGTTGAAGCTTTCTTT.

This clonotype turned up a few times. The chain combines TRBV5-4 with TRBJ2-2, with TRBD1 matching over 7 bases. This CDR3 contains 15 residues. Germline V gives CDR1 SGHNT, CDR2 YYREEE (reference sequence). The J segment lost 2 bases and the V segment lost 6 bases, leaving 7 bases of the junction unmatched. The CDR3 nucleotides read TGTGCCAGCACCCTAGGGACAGCTAACACCGGGGAGCTGTTTTTT. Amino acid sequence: CASTLGTANTGELFF. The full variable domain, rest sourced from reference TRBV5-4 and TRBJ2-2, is ETGVTQSPTHLIKTRGQQVTLRCSSQSGHNTVSWYQQALGQGPQFIFQYYREEENGRGNFPPRFSGLQFPNYSSELNVNALELDDSALYLCASTLGTANTGELFFGEGSRLTVL.

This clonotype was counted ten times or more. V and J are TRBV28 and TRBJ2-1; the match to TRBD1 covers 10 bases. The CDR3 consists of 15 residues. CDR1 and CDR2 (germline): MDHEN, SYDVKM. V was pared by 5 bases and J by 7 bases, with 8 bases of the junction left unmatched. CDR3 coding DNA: TGTGCCAGCAGTACTCCGGGACAGGGGATGAATGAGCAGTTCTTC. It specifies CASSTPGQGMNEQFF.

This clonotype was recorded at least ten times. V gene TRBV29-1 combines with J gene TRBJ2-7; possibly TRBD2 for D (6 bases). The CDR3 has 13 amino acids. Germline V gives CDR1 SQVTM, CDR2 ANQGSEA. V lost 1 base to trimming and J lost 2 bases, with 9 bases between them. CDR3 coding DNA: TGCAGCGTTGAAGTAGCGGATACCTACGAGCAGTACTTC. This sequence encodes CSVEVADTYEQYF.

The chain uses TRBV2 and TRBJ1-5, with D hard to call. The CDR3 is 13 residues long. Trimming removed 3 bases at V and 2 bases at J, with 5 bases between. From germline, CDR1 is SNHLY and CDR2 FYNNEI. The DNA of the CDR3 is TGTGCCAGCAGTGATACAGGCAATCAGCCCCAGCATTTT. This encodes CASSDTGNQPQHF.

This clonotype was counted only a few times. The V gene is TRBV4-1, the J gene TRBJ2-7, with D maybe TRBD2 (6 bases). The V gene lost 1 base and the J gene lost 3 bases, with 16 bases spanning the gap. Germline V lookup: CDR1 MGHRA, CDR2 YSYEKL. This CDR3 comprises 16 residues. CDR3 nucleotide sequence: TGCGCCAGCAGCCAAGGTATAGGACGGCGGGGCTACGAGCAGTACTTC. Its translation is CASSQGIGRRGYEQYF.

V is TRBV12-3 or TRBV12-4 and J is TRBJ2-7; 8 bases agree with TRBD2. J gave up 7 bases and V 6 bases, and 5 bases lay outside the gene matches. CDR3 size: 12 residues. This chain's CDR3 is CASRSGGREQYF. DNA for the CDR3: TGTGCCAGCAGATCGGGGGGGCGGGAGCAGTACTTC.

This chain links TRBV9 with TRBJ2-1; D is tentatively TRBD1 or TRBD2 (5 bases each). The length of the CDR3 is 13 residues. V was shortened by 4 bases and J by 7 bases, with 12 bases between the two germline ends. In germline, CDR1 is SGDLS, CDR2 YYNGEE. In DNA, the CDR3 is TGTGCCAGCAGCCCTACTAGGACAAATGAGCAGTTCTTC. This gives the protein CASSPTRTNEQFF.

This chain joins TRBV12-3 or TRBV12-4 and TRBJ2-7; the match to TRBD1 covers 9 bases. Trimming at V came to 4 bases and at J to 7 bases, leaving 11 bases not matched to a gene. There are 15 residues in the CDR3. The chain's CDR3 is CASSSSGTGSGEQYF. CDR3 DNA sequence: TGTGCCAGCAGTTCATCCGGGACAGGGTCCGGGGAGCAGTACTTC.